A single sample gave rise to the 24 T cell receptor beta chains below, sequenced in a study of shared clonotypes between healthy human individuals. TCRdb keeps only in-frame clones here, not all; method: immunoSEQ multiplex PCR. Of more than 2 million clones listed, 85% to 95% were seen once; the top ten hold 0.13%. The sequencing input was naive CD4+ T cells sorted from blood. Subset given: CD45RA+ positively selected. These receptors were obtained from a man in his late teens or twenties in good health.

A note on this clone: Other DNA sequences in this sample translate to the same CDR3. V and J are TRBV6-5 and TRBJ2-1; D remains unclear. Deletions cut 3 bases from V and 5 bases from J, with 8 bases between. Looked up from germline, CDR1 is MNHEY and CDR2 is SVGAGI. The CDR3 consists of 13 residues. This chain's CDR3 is CASSYSRNNEQFF. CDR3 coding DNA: TGTGCCAGCAGTTATTCTCGTAACAATGAGCAGTTCTTC.

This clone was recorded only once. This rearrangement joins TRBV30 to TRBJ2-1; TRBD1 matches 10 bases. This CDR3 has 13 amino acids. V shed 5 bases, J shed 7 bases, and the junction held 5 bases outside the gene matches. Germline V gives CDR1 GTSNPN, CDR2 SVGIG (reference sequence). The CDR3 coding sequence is TGTGCCTGGGGACAGGGGGTATCGAATGAGCAGTTCTTC. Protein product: CAWGQGVSNEQFF.

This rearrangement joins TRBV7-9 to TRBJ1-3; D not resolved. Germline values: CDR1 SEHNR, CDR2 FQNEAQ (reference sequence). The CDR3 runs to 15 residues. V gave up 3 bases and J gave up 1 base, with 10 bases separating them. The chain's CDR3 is CASSFPGQSGNTIYF. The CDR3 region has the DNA TGTGCCAGCAGCTTCCCTGGTCAATCTGGAAACACCATATATTTT.

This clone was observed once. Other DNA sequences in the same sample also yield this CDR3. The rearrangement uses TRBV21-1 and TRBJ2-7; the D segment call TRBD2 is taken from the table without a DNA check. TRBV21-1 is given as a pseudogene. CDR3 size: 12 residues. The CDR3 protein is CASSKKPHEQYF. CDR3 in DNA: TGTGCCAGCAGTAAAAAGCCACACGAGCAGTACTTC.

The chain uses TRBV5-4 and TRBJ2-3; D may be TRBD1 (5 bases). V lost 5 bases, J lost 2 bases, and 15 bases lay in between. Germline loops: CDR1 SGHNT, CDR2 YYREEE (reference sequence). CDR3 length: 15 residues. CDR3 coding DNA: TGTGCCAGCAGTAATTTCGACAGATTCACAGATACGCAGTATTTT. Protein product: CASSNFDRFTDTQYF. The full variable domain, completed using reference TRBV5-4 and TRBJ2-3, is ETGVTQSPTHLIKTRGQQVTLRCSSQSGHNTVSWYQQALGQGPQFIFQYYREEENGRGNFPPRFSGLQFPNYSSELNVNALELDDSALYLCASSNFDRFTDTQYFGPGTRLTVL.

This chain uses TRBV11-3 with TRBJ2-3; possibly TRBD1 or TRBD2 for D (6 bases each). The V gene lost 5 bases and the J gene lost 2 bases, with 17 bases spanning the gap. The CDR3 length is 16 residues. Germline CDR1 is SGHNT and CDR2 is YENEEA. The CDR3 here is CASSKSRGADTDTQYF. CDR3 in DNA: TGTGCCAGCAGCAAGTCAAGGGGGGCCGACACAGATACGCAGTATTTT. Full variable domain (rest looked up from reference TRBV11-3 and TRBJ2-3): EAGVVQSPRYKIIEKKQPVAFWCNPISGHNTLYWYLQNLGQGPELLIRYENEEAVDDSQLPKDRFSAERLKGVDSTLKIQPAELGDSAVYLCASSKSRGADTDTQYFGPGTRLTVL.

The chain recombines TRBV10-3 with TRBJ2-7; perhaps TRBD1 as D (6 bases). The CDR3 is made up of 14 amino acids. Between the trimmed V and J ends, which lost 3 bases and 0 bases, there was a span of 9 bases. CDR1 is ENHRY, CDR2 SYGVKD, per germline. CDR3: CAISEQGFSYEQYF. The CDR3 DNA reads TGTGCCATCAGTGAACAGGGCTTCTCCTACGAGCAGTACTTC.

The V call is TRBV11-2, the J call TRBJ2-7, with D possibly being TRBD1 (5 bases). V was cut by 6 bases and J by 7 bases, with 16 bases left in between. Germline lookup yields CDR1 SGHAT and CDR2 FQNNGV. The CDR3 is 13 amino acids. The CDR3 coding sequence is TGTGCCAGCAGTGAGTCAGGGTCTAGGGAGCAGTACTTC. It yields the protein CASSESGSREQYF.

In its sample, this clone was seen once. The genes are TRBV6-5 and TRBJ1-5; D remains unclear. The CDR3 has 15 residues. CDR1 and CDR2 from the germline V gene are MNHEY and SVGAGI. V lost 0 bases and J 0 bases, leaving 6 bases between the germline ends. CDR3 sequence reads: CASSYSFYSNQPQHF. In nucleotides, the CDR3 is TGTGCCAGCAGTTACTCGTTTTATAGCAATCAGCCCCAGCATTTT.

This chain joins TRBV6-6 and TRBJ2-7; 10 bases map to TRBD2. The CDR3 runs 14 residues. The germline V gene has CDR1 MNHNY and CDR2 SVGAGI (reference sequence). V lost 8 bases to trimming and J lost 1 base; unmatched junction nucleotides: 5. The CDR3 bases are TGTGCCAGCGGCCTAGCGGGGGCATCCTACGAGCAGTACTTC. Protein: CASGLAGASYEQYF.

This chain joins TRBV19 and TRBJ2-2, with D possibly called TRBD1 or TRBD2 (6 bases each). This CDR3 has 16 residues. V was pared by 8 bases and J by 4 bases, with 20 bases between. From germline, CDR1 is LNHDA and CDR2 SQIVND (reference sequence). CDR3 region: CASGDVGGDGTGELFF. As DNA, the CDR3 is TGTGCCAGTGGGGACGTCGGGGGCGATGGCACCGGGGAGCTGTTTTTT.

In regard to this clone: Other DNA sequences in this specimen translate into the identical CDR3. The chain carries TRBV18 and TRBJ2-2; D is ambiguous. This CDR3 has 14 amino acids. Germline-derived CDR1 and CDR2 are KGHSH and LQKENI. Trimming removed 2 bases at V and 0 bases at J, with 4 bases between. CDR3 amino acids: CASSPGANTGELFF. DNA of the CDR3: TGTGCCAGCTCACCAGGGGCGAACACCGGGGAGCTGTTTTTT.

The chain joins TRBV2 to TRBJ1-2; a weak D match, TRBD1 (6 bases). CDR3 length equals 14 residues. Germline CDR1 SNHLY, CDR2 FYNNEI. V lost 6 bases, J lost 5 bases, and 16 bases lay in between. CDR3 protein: CASRNRVGVYGYTF. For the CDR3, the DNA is TGTGCCAGCAGGAACAGGGTGGGGGTGTATGGCTACACCTTC.

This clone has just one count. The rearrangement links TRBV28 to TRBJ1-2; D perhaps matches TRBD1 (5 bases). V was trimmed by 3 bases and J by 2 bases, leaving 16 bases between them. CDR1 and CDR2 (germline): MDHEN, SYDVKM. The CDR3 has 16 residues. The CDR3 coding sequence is TGTGCCAGCAGTTTTTTTAGACAGTTAGGGAACTATGGCTACACCTTC. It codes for CASSFFRQLGNYGYTF.

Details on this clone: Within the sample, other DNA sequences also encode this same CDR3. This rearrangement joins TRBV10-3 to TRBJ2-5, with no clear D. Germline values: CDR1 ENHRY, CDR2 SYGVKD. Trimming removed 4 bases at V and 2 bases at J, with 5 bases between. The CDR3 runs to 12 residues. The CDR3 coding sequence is TGTGCCATCAGTGGCCAACAAGAGACCCAGTACTTC. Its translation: CAISGQQETQYF.

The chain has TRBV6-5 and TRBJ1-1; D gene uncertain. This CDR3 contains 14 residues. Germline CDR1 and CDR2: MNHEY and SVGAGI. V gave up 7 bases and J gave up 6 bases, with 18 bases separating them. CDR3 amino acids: CASNPGYRSSEAFF. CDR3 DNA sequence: TGTGCCAGCAACCCCGGATATCGTTCTTCTGAAGCTTTCTTT.

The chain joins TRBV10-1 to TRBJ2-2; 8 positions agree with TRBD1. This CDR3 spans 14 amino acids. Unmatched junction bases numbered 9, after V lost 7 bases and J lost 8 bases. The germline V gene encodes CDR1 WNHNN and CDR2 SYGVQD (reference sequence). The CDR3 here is CASNRDRSSGELFF. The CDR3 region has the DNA TGCGCCAGCAACCGGGACAGGTCCTCAGGGGAGCTGTTTTTT.

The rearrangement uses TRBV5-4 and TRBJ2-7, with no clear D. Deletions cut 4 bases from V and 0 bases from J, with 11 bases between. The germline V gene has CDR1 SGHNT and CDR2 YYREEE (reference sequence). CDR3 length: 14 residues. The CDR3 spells CASSLQVSSYEQYF. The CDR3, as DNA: TGTGCCAGCAGCCTTCAGGTTAGCTCCTACGAGCAGTACTTC.

The CDR3 bases are TGCGCCAGCAGTGAGTCGATCTTAATTGCGGGCTACACCTTC. This sequence encodes CASSESILIAGYTF. The chain recombines TRBV10-2 with TRBJ1-2; D is undetermined. The CDR3 is made up of 14 amino acids. CDR1 is WSHSY and CDR2 is SAAADI in the germline V gene. V lost 0 bases to trimming and J lost 8 bases, with 13 bases between them.

The DNA of the CDR3 is TGTGCCAGCAGTTACCGTTTAAGCTCCTACGAGCAGTACTTC. Protein: CASSYRLSSYEQYF. This chain links TRBV27 with TRBJ2-7; unclear D gene. Germline CDR1 MNHEY, CDR2 SMNVEV (reference sequence). The CDR3 has 14 amino acids. Trimming pared 4 bases from V and 0 bases from J, leaving 10 bases between.

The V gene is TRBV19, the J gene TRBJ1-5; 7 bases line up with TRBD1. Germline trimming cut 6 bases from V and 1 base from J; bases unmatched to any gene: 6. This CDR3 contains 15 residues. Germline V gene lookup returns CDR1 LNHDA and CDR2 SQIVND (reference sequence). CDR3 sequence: CASRQTGPSNQPQHF. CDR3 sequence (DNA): TGTGCCAGTAGACAGACAGGGCCGAGCAATCAGCCCCAGCATTTT.

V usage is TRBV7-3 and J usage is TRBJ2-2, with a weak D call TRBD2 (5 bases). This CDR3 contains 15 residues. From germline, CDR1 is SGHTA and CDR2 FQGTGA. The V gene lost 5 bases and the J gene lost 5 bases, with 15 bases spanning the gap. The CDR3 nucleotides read TGTGCCAGCAGCCCCCAAGGGCCGGGGACCGGGGAGCTGTTTTTT. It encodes CASSPQGPGTGELFF.

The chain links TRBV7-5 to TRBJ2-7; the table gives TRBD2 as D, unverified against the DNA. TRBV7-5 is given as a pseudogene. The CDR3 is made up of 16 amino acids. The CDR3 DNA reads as TGTGCCAGAAGCCCCCGGACTAGCGGGGGGGCTTACGAGCAGTACTTC. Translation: CARSPRTSGGAYEQYF.

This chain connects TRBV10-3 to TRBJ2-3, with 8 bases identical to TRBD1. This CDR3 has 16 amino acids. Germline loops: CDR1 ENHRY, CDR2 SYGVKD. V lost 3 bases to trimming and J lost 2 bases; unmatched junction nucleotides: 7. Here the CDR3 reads CAISEGRGLLTDTQYF. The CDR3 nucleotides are TGTGCCATCAGTGAAGGCAGGGGGCTTCTCACAGATACGCAGTATTTT.